The rows below give T cell receptor beta chains drawn from one sample of a study of blood T cell repertoires in COVID-19. TCRdb keeps only in-frame clones here, not all; method: immunoSEQ multiplex PCR. The sample holds more than 60,000 clones; roughly four fifths are singletons and the top ten take about two fifths. The sample comprised peripheral blood. The receptors derive from a human donor in a cohort sampled during active COVID-19. Both conserved end residues are trimmed from each CDR3. Fields, in order: J gene, V gene, CDR3 protein.

J gene: TRBJ1-6; V gene: TRBV18; CDR3 protein: ASSPGQGNSPLH
J gene: TRBJ2-2; V gene: TRBV6-2/TRBV6-3; CDR3 protein: ASSYQGLQNTGELF
J gene: TRBJ2-5; V gene: TRBV27; CDR3 protein: ASSLLGQGAETQY
J gene: TRBJ1-2; V gene: TRBV10-3; CDR3 protein: AISGRQGYYGYT
J gene: TRBJ1-2; V gene: TRBV5-6; CDR3 protein: ASSLRDYGHGYT
J gene: TRBJ2-3; V gene: TRBV5-1; CDR3 protein: ASSGRGGHGDTQY
J gene: TRBJ1-4; V gene: TRBV5-1; CDR3 protein: ASKRTASTNEKLF
J gene: TRBJ1-6; V gene: TRBV14; CDR3 protein: ASSQEGRVVAGSQNSPLH
J gene: TRBJ2-7; V gene: TRBV19; CDR3 protein: ASSIVSSGQGFSYEQY
J gene: TRBJ1-5; V gene: TRBV5-6; CDR3 protein: ASSLGGGHQPQH
J gene: TRBJ1-3; V gene: TRBV5-5; CDR3 protein: ASSRQGTGAFSGNTIY
J gene: TRBJ2-1; V gene: TRBV28; CDR3 protein: ASSLGLAGVSINEQF
J gene: TRBJ1-6; V gene: TRBV19; CDR3 protein: ASSISRESSPLH
J gene: TRBJ2-7; V gene: TRBV18; CDR3 protein: ASSPPTGSSYEQY
J gene: TRBJ1-3; V gene: TRBV5-1; CDR3 protein: ASSQGHSSGNTIY
J gene: TRBJ2-6; V gene: TRBV2; CDR3 protein: ASLLGQGLKGANVLT
J gene: TRBJ1-1; V gene: TRBV14; CDR3 protein: ASSPGARNTEAF
J gene: TRBJ2-7; V gene: TRBV7-9; CDR3 protein: ASSVTEYEQY
J gene: TRBJ1-1; V gene: TRBV14; CDR3 protein: ASSQDLGTLNTEAF
J gene: TRBJ2-5; V gene: TRBV5-4; CDR3 protein: ASSLEGDRTETQY
J gene: TRBJ2-1; V gene: TRBV4-3; CDR3 protein: ASSQARDYNEQF
J gene: TRBJ2-3; V gene: TRBV28; CDR3 protein: ASSAPRSTTGDTQY
J gene: TRBJ1-2; V gene: TRBV6-5; CDR3 protein: ATRPGAISGYT
J gene: TRBJ2-2; V gene: TRBV5-1; CDR3 protein: ASSSHTGTATGELF
J gene: TRBJ1-4; V gene: TRBV7-8; CDR3 protein: ASSLFTTGLLQGYEKLF
J gene: TRBJ1-1; V gene: TRBV6-6; CDR3 protein: ASTVSNRKAF
J gene: TRBJ2-2; V gene: TRBV5-4; CDR3 protein: ASRPQGNRETGELF
J gene: TRBJ1-1; V gene: TRBV6-5; CDR3 protein: ASLSRPGVNTEAF
J gene: TRBJ1-4; V gene: TRBV7-8; CDR3 protein: ASSLIDRGEGKLF
J gene: TRBJ2-3; V gene: TRBV6-6; CDR3 protein: ASSYGQGSTQY
J gene: TRBJ2-1; V gene: TRBV24-1; CDR3 protein: ATSDPVRGEQF
J gene: TRBJ1-1; V gene: TRBV2; CDR3 protein: ASSPPNGVNTEAF
J gene: TRBJ1-2; V gene: TRBV29-1; CDR3 protein: SGVGQGAEGYT
J gene: TRBJ2-7; V gene: TRBV5-8; CDR3 protein: ASSLGQAGRNEQY
J gene: TRBJ2-3; V gene: TRBV5-1; CDR3 protein: ASSSSGGSADTQY
J gene: TRBJ2-1; V gene: TRBV3-1/TRBV3-2; CDR3 protein: ASSRVVNEQF
J gene: TRBJ1-2; V gene: TRBV28; CDR3 protein: ASRPGQSYGYT
J gene: TRBJ1-2; V gene: TRBV27; CDR3 protein: ASSFLRPGQGASGYT
J gene: TRBJ2-1; V gene: TRBV2; CDR3 protein: ASSKDRVNEQF
J gene: TRBJ2-5; V gene: TRBV6-4; CDR3 protein: ASSDGTSWETQY
J gene: TRBJ2-7; V gene: TRBV30; CDR3 protein: AWSLNSAGASEQY
J gene: TRBJ2-3; V gene: TRBV19; CDR3 protein: ASSMSLLTAGLSDTQY
J gene: TRBJ2-7; V gene: TRBV19; CDR3 protein: ASRGQGLSYEQY